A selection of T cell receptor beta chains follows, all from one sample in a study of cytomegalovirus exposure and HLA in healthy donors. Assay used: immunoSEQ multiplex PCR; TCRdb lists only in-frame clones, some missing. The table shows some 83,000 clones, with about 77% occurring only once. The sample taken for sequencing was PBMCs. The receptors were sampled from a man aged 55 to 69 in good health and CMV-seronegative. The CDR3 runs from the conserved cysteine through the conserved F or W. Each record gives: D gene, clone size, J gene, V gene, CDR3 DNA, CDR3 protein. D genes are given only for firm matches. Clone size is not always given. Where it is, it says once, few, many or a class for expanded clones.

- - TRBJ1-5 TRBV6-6 TGTGCCAGCAGTTACTCGAGCGATCAGCCCCAGCATTTT CASSYSSDQPQHF
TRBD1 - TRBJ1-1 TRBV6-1 TGTGCCAGCACGCGGGACAGCATGAACACTGAAGCTTTCTTT CASTRDSMNTEAFF
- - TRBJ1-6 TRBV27 TGTGCCAGCAGTTTATTACCGAGCTCCTATAATTCACCCCTCCACTTT CASSLLPSSYNSPLHF
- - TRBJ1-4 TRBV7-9 TGTTCCAGCAGCTTAGATTGGACTGGTAATGAAAAACTGTTTTTT CSSSLDWTGNEKLFF
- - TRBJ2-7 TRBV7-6 TGTGCCAGCAGCTTAGCTCTAGCAGGAGGGCGCCCCTACGAGCAGTACTTC CASSLALAGGRPYEQYF
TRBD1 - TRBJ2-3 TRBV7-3 TGTGCCAGCAGCTTAAGGGGACAGAGCACAGATACGCAGTATTTT CASSLRGQSTDTQYF
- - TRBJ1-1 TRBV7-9 TGTGCCAGCCGCTCCCCTGTCGGGGCTTTCTTT CASRSPVGAFF
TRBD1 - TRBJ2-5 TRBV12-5 TGTGCTAGTGTCGTTGCCCGGACAGGCGTCCAAGAGACCCAGTACTTC CASVVARTGVQETQYF
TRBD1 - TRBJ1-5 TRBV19 TGTGCCAGTAGCCAAACAGGGGACAATCAGCCCCAGCATTTT CASSQTGDNQPQHF
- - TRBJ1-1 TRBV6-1 TGTGCCAGCACCCGACTTGCCGGGGGGGAAGCTTTCTTT CASTRLAGGEAFF
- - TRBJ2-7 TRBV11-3 TGTGCCAGCAGCTTAGGGGCGGGCGGTCATGACGAGCAGTACTTC CASSLGAGGHDEQYF
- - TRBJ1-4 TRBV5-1 TGCGCCAGCAGCTCACAGGGAGTGCAGGGTGAAAAACTGTTTTTT CASSSQGVQGEKLFF
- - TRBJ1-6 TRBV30 TGTGCCTGGAGTGCCGGGGGTAGAGATTCACCCCTCCACTTT CAWSAGGRDSPLHF
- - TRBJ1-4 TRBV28 TGTGCCAGCAGCCTCGGGGGGGTGAATAATGAAAAACTGTTTTTT CASSLGGVNNEKLFF
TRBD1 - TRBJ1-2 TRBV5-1 TGTGCCAGCAGCTTGGGGGGCGGGACAGGGGACGGCTACACCTTC CASSLGGGTGDGYTF
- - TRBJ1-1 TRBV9 TGTGCCAGCAGCGTAGACCCCCAGTCTGAAGCTTTCTTT CASSVDPQSEAFF
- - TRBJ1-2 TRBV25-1 TGTGCCAGCAGTGCCCCTCCCTATGGCTACACCTTC CASSAPPYGYTF
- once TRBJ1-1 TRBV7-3 TGTGCCAGCAGCTTAAACTCCCAGGGTGGGACTGAAGCTTTCTTT CASSLNSQGGTEAFF
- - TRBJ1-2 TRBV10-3 TGTGCCAACTCTCGGGGGGCAGAGTATGGCTACACCTTC CANSRGAEYGYTF
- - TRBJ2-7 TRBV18 TGTGCCAGCTCACCAGCGGGGACCGTGCTCTACGAGCAGTACTTC CASSPAGTVLYEQYF
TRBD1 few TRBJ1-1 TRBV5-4 TGTGCCAGCAGCCTACCAAAGACAGGGGGGCGGACTGAAGCTTTCTTT CASSLPKTGGRTEAFF
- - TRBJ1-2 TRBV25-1 TGTGCCAGCAGTGAAATGACAGCCCACTATGGCTACACCTTC CASSEMTAHYGYTF
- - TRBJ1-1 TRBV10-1 TGCGCCAGCAGCTGGGGAGGGAACACTGAAGCTTTCTTT CASSWGGNTEAFF
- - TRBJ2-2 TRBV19 TGTGCCAGTAGTACAACGGGTCCCGGGGAGCTGTTTTTT CASSTTGPGELFF
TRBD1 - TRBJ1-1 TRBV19 TGTGCCAGTAGTACGGACAGGGGGCCTGACACTGAAGCTTTCTTT CASSTDRGPDTEAFF
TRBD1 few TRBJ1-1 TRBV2 TGTGCCAGCAGGACGGGACAGTTCCAGGAGGAAGCTTTCTTT CASRTGQFQEEAFF
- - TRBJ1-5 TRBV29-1 TGCAGCGTTGGAGGGATGGGCAATCAGCCCCAGCATTTT CSVGGMGNQPQHF
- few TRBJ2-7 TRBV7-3 TGTGCCAGCAGCTTAGGAGGCCTTTCCTACGAGCAGTACTTC CASSLGGLSYEQYF
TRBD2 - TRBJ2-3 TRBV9 TGTGCCAGCAGCGGGACTAGCGGGGGGCTCACAGATACGCAGTATTTT CASSGTSGGLTDTQYF
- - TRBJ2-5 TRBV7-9 TGTGCCAGCAGCTTAGCTGGGGGGGAGACCCAGTACTTC CASSLAGGETQYF
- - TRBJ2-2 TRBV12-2 TGTGCAAGTCGCTTAGGGGACGGACAGGAGAGAACTACGAACACCGGGGAGCTGTTTTTT CASRLGDGQERTTNTGELFF
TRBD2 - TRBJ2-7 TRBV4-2 TGTGCCAGCAGCCAAGTGCCCCCGGGGGGGTACCCTAAGGGCGAGCAGTACTTC CASSQVPPGGYPKGEQYF
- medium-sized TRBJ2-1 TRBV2 TGTGCCAGCAGACCGGACAATGCGGATGAGCAGTTCTTC CASRPDNADEQFF
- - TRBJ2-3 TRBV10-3 TGTGCCTCAAAGGGAGGCATGAGCACAGATACGCAGTATTTT CASKGGMSTDTQYF
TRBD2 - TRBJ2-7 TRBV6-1 TGTGCCAGCAGTGCCGCTCTAGCGGGGGGATACGAGCAGTACTTC CASSAALAGGYEQYF
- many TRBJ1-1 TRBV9 TGTGCCAGCAGCCCCCTGGGAGGTGAAGCTTTCTTT CASSPLGGEAFF
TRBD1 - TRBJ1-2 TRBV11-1 TGTGCCAGCAGCTTCGGGACAGGGGGTCCTAACTATGGCTACACCTTC CASSFGTGGPNYGYTF
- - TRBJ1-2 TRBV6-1 TGTGCCAGCAGTGAGGCAGGGGAGATCTATGGCTACACCTTC CASSEAGEIYGYTF
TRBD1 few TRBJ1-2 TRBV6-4 TGTGCCAGCAGTGGGGGACAGGGATATGGCTACACCTTC CASSGGQGYGYTF
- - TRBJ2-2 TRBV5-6 TGTGCCAGCAGCTCCAGGATTTTTTGGACCGGGGAGCTGTTTTTT CASSSRIFWTGELFF